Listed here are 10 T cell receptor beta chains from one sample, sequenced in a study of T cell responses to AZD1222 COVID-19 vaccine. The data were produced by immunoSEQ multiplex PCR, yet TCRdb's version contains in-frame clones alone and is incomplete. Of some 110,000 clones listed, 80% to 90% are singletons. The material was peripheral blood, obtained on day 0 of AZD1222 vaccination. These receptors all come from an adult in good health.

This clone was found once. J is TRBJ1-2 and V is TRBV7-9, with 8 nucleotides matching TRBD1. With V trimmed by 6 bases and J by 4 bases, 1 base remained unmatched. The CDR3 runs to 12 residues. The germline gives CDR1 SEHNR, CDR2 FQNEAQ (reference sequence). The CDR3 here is CASRGQGYGYTF. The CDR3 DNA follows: TGTGCCAGCAGAGGACAGGGCTATGGCTACACCTTC.

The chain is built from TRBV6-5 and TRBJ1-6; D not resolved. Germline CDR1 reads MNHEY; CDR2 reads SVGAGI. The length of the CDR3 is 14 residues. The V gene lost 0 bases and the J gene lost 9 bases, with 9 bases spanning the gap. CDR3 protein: CASSYSFEGSPLHF. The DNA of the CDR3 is TGTGCCAGCAGTTACTCGTTTGAGGGTTCACCCCTCCACTTT.

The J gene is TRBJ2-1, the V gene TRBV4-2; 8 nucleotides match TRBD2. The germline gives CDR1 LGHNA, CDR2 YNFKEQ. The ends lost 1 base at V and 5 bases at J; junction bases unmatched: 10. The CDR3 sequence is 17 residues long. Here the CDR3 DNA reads TGTGCCAGCAGCCAAGCCTCGGCGGGGGGTCTCCACAATGAGCAGTTCTTC. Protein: CASSQASAGGLHNEQFF.

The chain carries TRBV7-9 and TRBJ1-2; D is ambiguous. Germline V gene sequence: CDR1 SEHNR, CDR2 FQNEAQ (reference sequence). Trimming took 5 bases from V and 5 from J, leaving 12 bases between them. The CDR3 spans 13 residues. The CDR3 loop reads CASSPLPYYGYTF. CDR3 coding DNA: TGTGCCAGCAGCCCTCTCCCTTATTATGGCTACACCTTC.

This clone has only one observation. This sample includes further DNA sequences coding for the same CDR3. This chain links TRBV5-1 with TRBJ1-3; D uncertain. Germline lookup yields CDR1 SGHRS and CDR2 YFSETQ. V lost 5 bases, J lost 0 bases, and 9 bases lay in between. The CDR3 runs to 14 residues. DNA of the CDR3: TGCGCCAGCAGTTCGGCAGCCTCTGGAAACACCATATATTTT. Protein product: CASSSAASGNTIYF.

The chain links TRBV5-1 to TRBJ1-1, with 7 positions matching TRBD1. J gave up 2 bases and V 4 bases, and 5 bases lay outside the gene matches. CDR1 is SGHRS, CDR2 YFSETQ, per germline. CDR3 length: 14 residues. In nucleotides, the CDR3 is TGCGCCAGCAGCGGTCGACAGGGCAACACTGAAGCTTTCTTT. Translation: CASSGRQGNTEAFF.

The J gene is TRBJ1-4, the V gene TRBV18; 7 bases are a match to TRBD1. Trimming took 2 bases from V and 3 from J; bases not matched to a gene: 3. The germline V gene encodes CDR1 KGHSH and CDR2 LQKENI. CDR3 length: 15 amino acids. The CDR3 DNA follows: TGTGCCAGCTCACCAAGGACAGGTTCTAATGAAAAACTGTTTTTT. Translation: CASSPRTGSNEKLFF.

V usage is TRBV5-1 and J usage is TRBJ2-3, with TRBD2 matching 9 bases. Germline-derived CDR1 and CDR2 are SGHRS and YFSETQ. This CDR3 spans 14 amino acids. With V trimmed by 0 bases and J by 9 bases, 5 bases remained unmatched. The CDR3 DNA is TGCGCCAGCAGCTTGGTAGCGGGGGCCTCAACGCAGTATTTT. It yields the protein CASSLVAGASTQYF. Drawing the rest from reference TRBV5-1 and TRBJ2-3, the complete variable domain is KAGVTQTPRYLIKTRGQQVTLSCSPISGHRSVSWYQQTPGQGLQFLFEYFSETQRNKGNFPGRFSGRQFSNSRSEMNVSTLELGDSALYLCASSLVAGASTQYFGPGTRLTVL.

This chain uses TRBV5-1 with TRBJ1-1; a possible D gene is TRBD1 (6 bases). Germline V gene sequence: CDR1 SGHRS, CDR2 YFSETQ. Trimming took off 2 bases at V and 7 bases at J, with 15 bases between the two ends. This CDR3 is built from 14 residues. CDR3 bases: TGCGCCAGCAGCTTAACGACAGGAGGGGGTGAAGCTTTCTTT. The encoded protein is CASSLTTGGGEAFF.

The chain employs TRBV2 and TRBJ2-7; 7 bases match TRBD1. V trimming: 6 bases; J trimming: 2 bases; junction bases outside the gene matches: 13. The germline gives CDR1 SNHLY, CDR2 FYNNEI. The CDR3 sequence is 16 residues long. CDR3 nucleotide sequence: TGTGCCAGCAGCCCCGAAGGGACAGTCGGCCCCTACGAGCAGTACTTC. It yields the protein CASSPEGTVGPYEQYF. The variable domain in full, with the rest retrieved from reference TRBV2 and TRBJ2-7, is EPEVTQTPSHQVTQMGQEVILRCVPISNHLYFYWYRQILGQKVEFLVSFYNNEISEKSEIFDDQFSVERPDGSNFTLKIRSTKLEDSAMYFCASSPEGTVGPYEQYFGPGTRLTVT.